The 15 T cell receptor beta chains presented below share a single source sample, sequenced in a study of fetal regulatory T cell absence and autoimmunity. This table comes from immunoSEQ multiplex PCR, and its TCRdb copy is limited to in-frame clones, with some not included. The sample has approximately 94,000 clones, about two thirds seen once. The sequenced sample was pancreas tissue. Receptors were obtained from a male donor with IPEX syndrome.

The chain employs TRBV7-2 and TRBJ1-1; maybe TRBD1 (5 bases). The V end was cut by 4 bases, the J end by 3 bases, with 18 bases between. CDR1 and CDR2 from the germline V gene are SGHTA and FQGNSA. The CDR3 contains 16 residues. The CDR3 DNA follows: TGTGCCAGCAGCTCGCTCCCGGGCCGGGGGGACACTGAAGCTTTCTTT. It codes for CASSSLPGRGDTEAFF. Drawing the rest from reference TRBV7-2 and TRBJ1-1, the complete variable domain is GAGVSQSPSNKVTEKGKDVELRCDPISGHTALYWYRQSLGQGLEFLIYFQGNSAPDKSGLPSDRFSAERTGGSVSTLTIQRTQQEDSAVYLCASSSLPGRGDTEAFFGQGTRLTVV.

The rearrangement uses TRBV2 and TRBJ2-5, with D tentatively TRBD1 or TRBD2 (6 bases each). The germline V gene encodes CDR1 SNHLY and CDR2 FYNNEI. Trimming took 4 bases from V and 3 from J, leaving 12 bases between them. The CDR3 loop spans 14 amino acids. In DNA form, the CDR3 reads TGTGCCAGCAGTGTAGGGGGGTTCGAAGAGACCCAGTACTTC. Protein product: CASSVGGFEETQYF. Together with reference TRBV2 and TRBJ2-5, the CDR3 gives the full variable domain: EPEVTQTPSHQVTQMGQEVILRCVPISNHLYFYWYRQILGQKVEFLVSFYNNEISEKSEIFDDQFSVERPDGSNFTLKIRSTKLEDSAMYFCASSVGGFEETQYFGPGTRLLVL.

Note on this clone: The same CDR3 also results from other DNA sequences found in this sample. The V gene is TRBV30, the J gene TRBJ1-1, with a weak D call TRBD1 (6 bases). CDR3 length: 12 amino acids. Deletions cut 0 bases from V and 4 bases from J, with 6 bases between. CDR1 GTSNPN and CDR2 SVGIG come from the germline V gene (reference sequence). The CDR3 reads CAWSVQGTEAFF. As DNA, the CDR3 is TGTGCCTGGAGTGTACAGGGCACTGAAGCTTTCTTT.

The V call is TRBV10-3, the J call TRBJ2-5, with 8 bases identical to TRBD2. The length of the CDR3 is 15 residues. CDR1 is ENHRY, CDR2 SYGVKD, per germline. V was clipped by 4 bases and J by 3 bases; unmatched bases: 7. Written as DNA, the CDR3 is TGTGCCATCAGTGCCCGCCGGGGGGGGAAAGAGACCCAGTACTTC. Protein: CAISARRGGKETQYF.

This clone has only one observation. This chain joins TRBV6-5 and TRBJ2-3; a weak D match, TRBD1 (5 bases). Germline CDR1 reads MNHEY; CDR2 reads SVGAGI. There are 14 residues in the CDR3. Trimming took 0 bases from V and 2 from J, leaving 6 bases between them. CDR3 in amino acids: CASSYSDNTDTQYF. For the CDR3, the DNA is TGTGCCAGCAGTTACTCGGACAACACAGATACGCAGTATTTT.

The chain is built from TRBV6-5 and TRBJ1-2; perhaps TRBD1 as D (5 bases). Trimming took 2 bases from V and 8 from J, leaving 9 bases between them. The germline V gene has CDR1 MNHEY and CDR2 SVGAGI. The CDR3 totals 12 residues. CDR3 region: CASSYQGGGYTF. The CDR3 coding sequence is TGTGCCAGCAGTTACCAGGGTGGCGGCTACACCTTC.

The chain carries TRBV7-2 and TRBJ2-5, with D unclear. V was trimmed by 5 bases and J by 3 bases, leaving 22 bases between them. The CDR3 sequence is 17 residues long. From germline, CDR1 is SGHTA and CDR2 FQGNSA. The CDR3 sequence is CASSEHFAAGMEETQYF. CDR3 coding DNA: TGTGCCAGCAGCGAACATTTTGCGGCTGGGATGGAAGAGACCCAGTACTTC.

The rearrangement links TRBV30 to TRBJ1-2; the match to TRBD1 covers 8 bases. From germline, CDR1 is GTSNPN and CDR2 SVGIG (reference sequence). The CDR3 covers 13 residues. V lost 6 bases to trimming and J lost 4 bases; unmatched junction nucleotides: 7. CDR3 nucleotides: TGTGCCTGCGGGACAGGAATCGGCTATGGCTACACCTTC. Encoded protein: CACGTGIGYGYTF.

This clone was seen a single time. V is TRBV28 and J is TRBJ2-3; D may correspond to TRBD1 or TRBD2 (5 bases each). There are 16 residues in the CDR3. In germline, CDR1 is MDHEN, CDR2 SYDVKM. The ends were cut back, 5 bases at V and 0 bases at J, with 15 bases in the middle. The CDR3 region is CASSPEGTASTDTQYF. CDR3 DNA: TGTGCCAGCAGTCCCGAGGGGACGGCTAGCACAGATACGCAGTATTTT.

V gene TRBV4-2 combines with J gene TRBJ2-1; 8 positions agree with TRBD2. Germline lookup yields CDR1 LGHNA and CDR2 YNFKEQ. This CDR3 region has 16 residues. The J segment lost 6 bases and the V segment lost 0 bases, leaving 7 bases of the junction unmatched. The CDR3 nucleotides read TGTGCCAGCAGCCAAGAGCCTCGGGGGGGCCGCAATGAGCAGTTCTTC. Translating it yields CASSQEPRGGRNEQFF.

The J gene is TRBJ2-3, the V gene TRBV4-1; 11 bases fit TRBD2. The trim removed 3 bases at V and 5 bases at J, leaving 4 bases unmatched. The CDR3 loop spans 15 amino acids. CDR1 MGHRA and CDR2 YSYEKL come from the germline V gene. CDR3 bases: TGCGCCAGCAGCCACACTAGCGGGGGACTAGATACGCAGTATTTT. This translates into CASSHTSGGLDTQYF.

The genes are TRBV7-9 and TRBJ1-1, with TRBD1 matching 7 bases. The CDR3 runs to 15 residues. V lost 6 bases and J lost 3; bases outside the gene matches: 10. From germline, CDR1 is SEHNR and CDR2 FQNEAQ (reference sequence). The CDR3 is CASSFIHRGHTEAFF. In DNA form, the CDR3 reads TGTGCCAGCAGTTTCATCCACAGGGGCCACACTGAAGCTTTCTTT.

The CDR3 region is CASSDWTEAFF. As DNA, the CDR3 is TGTGCCAGCAGTGACTGGACTGAAGCTTTCTTT. The chain links TRBV2 to TRBJ1-1; D ambiguous. V lost 3 bases and J 5 bases, leaving 4 bases between the germline ends. Germline values: CDR1 SNHLY, CDR2 FYNNEI. CDR3 length: 11 residues.

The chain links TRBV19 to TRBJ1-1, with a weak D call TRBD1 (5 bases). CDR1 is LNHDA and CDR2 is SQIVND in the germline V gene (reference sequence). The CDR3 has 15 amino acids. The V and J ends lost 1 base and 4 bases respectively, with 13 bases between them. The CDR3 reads CASSIGPGLVTEAFF. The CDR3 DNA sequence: TGTGCCAGTAGTATAGGGCCAGGGCTGGTCACTGAAGCTTTCTTT.

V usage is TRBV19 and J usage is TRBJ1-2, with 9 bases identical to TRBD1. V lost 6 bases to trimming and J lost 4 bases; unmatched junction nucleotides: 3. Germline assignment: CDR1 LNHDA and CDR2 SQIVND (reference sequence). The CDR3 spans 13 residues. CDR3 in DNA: TGTGCCAGTAGAGGGACAGGGCCCTATGGCTACACCTTC. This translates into CASRGTGPYGYTF.